The T cell receptor (beta chain) described here comes from a study of identical twins. This clonotype appeared many times. TCRdb reanalysed the 5' RACE reads using MiXCR and keeps one entry per CDR3 protein. The sample contains hundreds of thousands of distinct CDR3 sequences, about 7% of which appear only once. This sample was also put to use in a study of yellow fever vaccine responses in identical twins.

This clonotype was sampled from a woman between 18 and 30 years old in good health. Sequencing was done on a sample of PBMCs.

The CDR3 bases are TGTGCCAGCAGCTCCTCCCCAGGGGGTAATTATTCACCCCTCCACTTT. Translating it yields CASSSSPGGNYSPLHF. J is TRBJ1-6 and V is TRBV5-6; the match to TRBD1 covers 7 bases. V trimming: 3 bases; J trimming: 8 bases; junction bases outside the gene matches: 11. The CDR3 loop spans 16 amino acids. Germline values: CDR1 SGHDT, CDR2 YYEEEE. Together with reference TRBV5-6 and TRBJ1-6, the CDR3 gives the full variable domain: DAGVTQSPTHLIKTRGQQVTLRCSPKSGHDTVSWYQQALGQGPQFIFQYYEEEERQRGNFPDRFSGHQFPNYSSELNVNALLLGDSALYLCASSSSPGGNYSPLHFGNGTRLTVT.